Listed here are 30 T cell receptor beta chains from one sample, sequenced in a study of cytomegalovirus exposure and HLA in healthy donors. Only in-frame clones appear in the TCRdb table, and some are missing; sequencing was by immunoSEQ multiplex PCR. Here the sample spans around 93,000 clones, 85% being singletons. The sample comprised PBMCs. Receptors were obtained from a man aged 18-30 years in good health and CMV-seropositive.

Remarks on this clone: A junction end diverges from the germline sequence, so it may reflect a read error. Here the CDR3 DNA reads TGTGCCAGCAGTTTAGGGGGGGGTTTGGGCGAGCAGTACTTC. Amino acids: CASSLGGGLGEQYF. This chain connects TRBV7-9 to TRBJ2-7, with a tentative D call TRBD2 (7 bases). This CDR3 contains 14 residues. Germline assignment: CDR1 SEHNR and CDR2 FQNEAQ (reference sequence).

V usage is TRBV18 and J usage is TRBJ1-1; D is possibly TRBD1 (6 bases). The CDR3 runs 15 residues. CDR1 and CDR2 from the germline V gene are KGHSH and LQKENI. The V gene lost 4 bases and the J gene lost 1 base, with 13 bases spanning the gap. The DNA of the CDR3 is TGTGCCAGCTCACTATCGACAGGACAGAACACTGAAGCTTTCTTT. It encodes CASSLSTGQNTEAFF.

CDR3 coding DNA: TGTGCCAGCAGTGAATCTGAGACAGTTTACGAGCAGTACGTC. It codes for CASSESETVYEQYV. The chain is built from TRBV25-1 and TRBJ2-7; tentative D call: TRBD1 (5 bases). Germline V gives CDR1 MGHDK, CDR2 SYGVNS. The CDR3 loop spans 14 amino acids. V was cut by 1 base and J by 4 bases, with 11 bases left in between.

V usage is TRBV30 and J usage is TRBJ1-2; possibly TRBD1 for D (6 bases). The germline V gene encodes CDR1 GTSNPN and CDR2 SVGIG (reference sequence). V was shortened by 2 bases and J by 4 bases, with 11 bases between the two germline ends. This CDR3 contains 13 residues. The CDR3 spells CAWSQDSTYGYTF. CDR3 nucleotide sequence: TGTGCCTGGAGTCAGGACAGCACCTATGGCTACACCTTC.

V and J are TRBV6-1 and TRBJ2-7; 10 bases map to TRBD1. CDR1 MNHNS and CDR2 SASEGT come from the germline V gene. V lost 2 bases and J lost 4; bases outside the gene matches: 5. The CDR3 runs to 15 residues. In nucleotides, the CDR3 is TGTGCCAGCAGTGAACCGGGACAGGGGCTGTACGAGCAGTACTTC. Translated: CASSEPGQGLYEQYF.

For the CDR3, the DNA is TGCGCCAGCAGCCAAGATCCAGCGGGGACCTACGAGCAGTACGTC. This translates into CASSQDPAGTYEQYV. The rearrangement joins TRBV4-1 to TRBJ2-7, with 7 bases fitting TRBD2. The V segment lost 0 bases and the J segment 2 bases; nucleotides outside the gene matches: 4. This CDR3 spans 15 amino acids. Germline assignment: CDR1 MGHRA and CDR2 YSYEKL.

This sequence joins TRBV5-1 and TRBJ2-7, with 12 nucleotides matching TRBD1. V shed 0 bases and J 1 base; nucleotides not matched to a gene: 8. Germline CDR1 and CDR2: SGHRS and YFSETQ. The CDR3 consists of 18 residues. The CDR3 is CASSLAGQGASRSYEQYF. For the CDR3, the DNA is TGCGCCAGCAGCTTGGCGGGACAGGGGGCGTCGCGGTCCTACGAGCAGTACTTC.

The rearrangement links TRBV27 to TRBJ2-7, with a weak D call TRBD1 (5 bases). This CDR3 has 13 amino acids. The V and J ends lost 3 bases and 3 bases respectively, with 9 bases between them. The germline CDR1 and CDR2 sequences are MNHEY and SMNVEV (reference sequence). In DNA form, the CDR3 reads TGTGCCAGCAGTTTCCAAGACAGCTACGAGCAGTACTTC. Its protein is CASSFQDSYEQYF.

This clone was counted once. The V call is TRBV28, the J call TRBJ2-1; the match to TRBD1 covers 8 bases. The germline gives CDR1 MDHEN, CDR2 SYDVKM. V shed 6 bases and J 5 bases; nucleotides not matched to a gene: 12. This CDR3 spans 16 amino acids. The CDR3 DNA reads TGTGCCAGCAGCTCCCCCAGGACAGGGAACAACAATGAGCAGTTCTTC. Amino acids: CASSSPRTGNNNEQFF.

The chain employs TRBV4-1 and TRBJ2-2, with no clear D. This CDR3 contains 15 residues. CDR1 and CDR2 (germline): MGHRA, YSYEKL. Trimming stripped 0 bases from V and 2 bases from J, with 7 bases between. As DNA, the CDR3 is TGCGCCAGCAGCCAAGAGGGCCGAAACACCGGGGAGCTGTTTTTT. Translated, it gives CASSQEGRNTGELFF.

The chain carries TRBV5-8 and TRBJ2-3, with 12 bases identical to TRBD2. Germline trimming cut 7 bases from V and 1 base from J; bases unmatched to any gene: 7. Germline CDR1 reads SGHTS; CDR2 reads YDEGEE. CDR3 length: 16 amino acids. The DNA of the CDR3 is TGTGCCAGCGAACTAGCGGGAGGAGGGGGCACAGATACGCAGTATTTT. Encoded protein: CASELAGGGGTDTQYF.

Only one count was recorded for this clone. The V gene is TRBV18, the J gene TRBJ2-2; D possibly corresponds to TRBD2 (6 bases). Trimming pared 6 bases from V and 5 bases from J, leaving 25 bases between. CDR3 length equals 18 residues. The V gene's germline CDR1 is KGHSH and CDR2 LQKENI. The CDR3 coding sequence is TGTGCCAGCTCCCGTCGCTCAAATTCCGGGCGGGGAACCGGGGAGCTGTTTTTT. Its protein is CASSRRSNSGRGTGELFF.

J is TRBJ2-7 and V is TRBV7-2, with 9 bases aligning to TRBD2. CDR3 size: 16 residues. The J segment lost 7 bases and the V segment lost 0 bases, leaving 10 bases of the junction unmatched. Germline loops: CDR1 SGHTA, CDR2 FQGNSA. Here the CDR3 reads CASSLAGGRAYREQYF. Written as DNA, the CDR3 is TGTGCCAGCAGCTTAGCCGGCGGGAGGGCCTATCGGGAGCAGTACTTC.

The genes are TRBV5-1 and TRBJ2-1, with TRBD2 matching over 7 bases. Germline loops: CDR1 SGHRS, CDR2 YFSETQ. With V trimmed by 6 bases and J by 5 bases, 5 bases remained unmatched. CDR3 length: 13 amino acids. This CDR3 is CASKLAEDNEQFF. The CDR3, as DNA: TGCGCCAGCAAGCTAGCGGAAGACAATGAGCAGTTCTTC. Together with reference TRBV5-1 and TRBJ2-1, the CDR3 gives the full variable domain: KAGVTQTPRYLIKTRGQQVTLSCSPISGHRSVSWYQQTPGQGLQFLFEYFSETQRNKGNFPGRFSGRQFSNSRSEMNVSTLELGDSALYLCASKLAEDNEQFFGPGTRLTVL.

The rearrangement joins TRBV11-3 to TRBJ1-2; 12 nucleotides align to TRBD1. After removal of 5 bases from V and 3 bases from J, the junction contained 10 bases not matched to a gene. Per germline, CDR1 SGHNT and CDR2 YENEEA. The CDR3 is 17 residues long. The CDR3 loop reads CASSPKGQGAVDYGYTF. In DNA, the CDR3 is TGTGCCAGCAGCCCTAAGGGACAGGGGGCTGTAGACTATGGCTACACCTTC.

The rearrangement uses TRBV5-4 and TRBJ2-2; the match to TRBD1 covers 9 bases. CDR1 and CDR2 (germline): SGHNT, YYREEE (reference sequence). V was pared by 3 bases and J by 5 bases, with 8 bases of the junction left unmatched. The CDR3 extends over 16 amino acids. CDR3 residues: CASSSQQGAVTGELFF. CDR3 bases: TGTGCCAGCAGCTCCCAACAGGGGGCAGTGACCGGGGAGCTGTTTTTT. Full variable domain (outside the CDR3, taken from reference TRBV5-4 and TRBJ2-2): ETGVTQSPTHLIKTRGQQVTLRCSSQSGHNTVSWYQQALGQGPQFIFQYYREEENGRGNFPPRFSGLQFPNYSSELNVNALELDDSALYLCASSSQQGAVTGELFFGEGSRLTVL.

J is TRBJ2-7 and V is TRBV5-1; a weak D match, TRBD1 (5 bases). The germline gives CDR1 SGHRS, CDR2 YFSETQ. The ends were cut back, 4 bases at V and 5 bases at J, with 16 bases in the middle. This CDR3 has 14 residues. The CDR3 sequence: CASSPPGIPHEQYF. In DNA, the CDR3 is TGCGCCAGCAGCCCTCCAGGGATCCCCCACGAGCAGTACTTC.

The chain uses TRBV30 and TRBJ2-7; D is possibly TRBD2 (5 bases). The germline V and J ends were trimmed by 0 bases and 4 bases, with 16 bases remaining between them. Germline-derived CDR1 and CDR2 are GTSNPN and SVGIG (reference sequence). The CDR3 length is 15 residues. The CDR3 DNA sequence: TGTGCCTGGAGTGTACCCGGACTTAGAATTTACGAGCAGTACTTC. It codes for CAWSVPGLRIYEQYF.

This chain joins TRBV27 and TRBJ1-1; D may be TRBD1 (6 bases). The CDR3 runs 14 residues. From germline, CDR1 is MNHEY and CDR2 SMNVEV (reference sequence). V lost 2 bases and J 7 bases, leaving 14 bases between the germline ends. CDR3: CASSLRQGLDEAFF. CDR3 in DNA: TGTGCCAGCAGTTTACGGCAGGGGCTCGATGAAGCTTTCTTT.

The chain is built from TRBV15 and TRBJ2-3; 7 bases line up with TRBD2. The trim removed 1 base at V and 2 bases at J, leaving 12 bases unmatched. The length of the CDR3 is 18 residues. The germline gives CDR1 LNHNV, CDR2 YYDKDF (reference sequence). In nucleotides, the CDR3 is TGTGCCACCAGCAGAGTCGCGGGAGTGGTCCTACCCACAGATACGCAGTATTTT. As protein: CATSRVAGVVLPTDTQYF.

This clone was counted at least ten times. CDR3: CASSESSDNQPQHF. The CDR3 coding sequence is TGCGCCAGCAGTGAGTCGTCAGACAATCAGCCCCAGCATTTT. V is TRBV10-2 and J is TRBJ1-5, with D hard to call. With 0 bases removed from V and 3 bases from J, the gap between germline ends came to 6 bases. The CDR3 covers 14 residues. Germline V gene data show CDR1 as WSHSY and CDR2 as SAAADI.

The rearrangement links TRBV5-6 to TRBJ2-1; 7 nucleotides agree with TRBD2. J lost 6 bases, V lost 0 bases, and 6 bases had no gene match. The CDR3 spans 15 residues. In germline, CDR1 is SGHDT, CDR2 YYEEEE. The CDR3 protein is CASSLAGGSLNEQFF. The CDR3 DNA reads as TGTGCCAGCAGCTTGGCGGGCGGGAGTCTCAATGAGCAGTTCTTC.

Worth noting for this clone: Other nucleotide sequences in the sample specify the same CDR3. This chain connects TRBV11-2 to TRBJ2-1, with D uncertain. Germline V gene lookup returns CDR1 SGHAT and CDR2 FQNNGV. Trimming took 2 bases from V and 6 from J, leaving 8 bases between them. This CDR3 contains 13 residues. The CDR3 protein is CASSLSSSNEQFF. The CDR3 DNA is TGTGCCAGCAGCTTATCGAGTAGCAATGAGCAGTTCTTC.

This clone was detected once. V is TRBV29-1 and J is TRBJ2-3; 9 bases map to TRBD2. CDR3 length: 17 residues. V trimming: 2 bases; J trimming: 3 bases; junction bases outside the gene matches: 12. Germline CDR1 SQVTM, CDR2 ANQGSEA. The DNA for the CDR3 is TGCAGCGTTGAATCTCTGCTAGCGGGATTTGGGACAGATACGCAGTATTTT. Translating gives CSVESLLAGFGTDTQYF.

On this clone itself: The sample carries other DNA sequences with the same CDR3. The V gene is TRBV15, the J gene TRBJ2-2; possible D gene TRBD2, 5 bases. CDR1 is LNHNV, CDR2 YYDKDF, per germline (reference sequence). V was pared by 0 bases and J by 6 bases, with 8 bases between. The CDR3 extends over 14 amino acids. The CDR3 region has the DNA TGTGCCACCAGCAGAGATCGGGGTCCCGGGGAGCTGTTTTTT. Translation: CATSRDRGPGELFF.

The chain is built from TRBV18 and TRBJ1-2; D gene ambiguous. Trimming took 3 bases from V and 6 from J, leaving 17 bases between them. CDR3 size: 15 residues. Germline assignment: CDR1 KGHSH and CDR2 LQKENI. The CDR3: CASSPTAAPLDGYTF. In nucleotides, the CDR3 is TGTGCCAGCTCACCGACGGCGGCCCCCTTGGATGGCTACACCTTC.

CDR3 DNA sequence: TGTGCCACCGAGGGACAGGGGACCTCCTACGAGCAGTACGTC. The encoded protein is CATEGQGTSYEQYV. The V gene is TRBV28, the J gene TRBJ2-7; 10 positions agree with TRBD1. Germline CDR1 reads MDHEN; CDR2 reads SYDVKM. There are 14 residues in the CDR3. The ends lost 10 bases at V and 0 bases at J; junction bases unmatched: 6.

The V and J genes are TRBV27 and TRBJ1-1, with TRBD1 matching 7 bases. The CDR3 is made up of 14 amino acids. Germline V gives CDR1 MNHEY, CDR2 SMNVEV (reference sequence). The V gene end was trimmed by 2 bases and the J gene end by 0 bases; junction bases not matched to a gene: 0. CDR3 nucleotides: TGTGCCAGCAGTTTAACAGGGGTGAACACTGAAGCTTTCTTT. Amino acids: CASSLTGVNTEAFF.

A few counts support this clone. The chain uses TRBV11-2 and TRBJ2-7; D ambiguous. CDR1 and CDR2 (germline): SGHAT, FQNNGV. Trimming took off 0 bases at V and 0 bases at J, with 3 bases between the two ends. The CDR3 is 13 residues long. Here the CDR3 reads CASSLDYSYEQYF. CDR3 in DNA: TGTGCCAGCAGCTTAGACTACTCCTACGAGCAGTACTTC.

V usage is TRBV18 and J usage is TRBJ2-7; 9 bases align to TRBD2. The CDR3 has 17 residues. The V gene's germline CDR1 is KGHSH and CDR2 LQKENI. The J segment lost 5 bases and the V segment lost 5 bases, leaving 16 bases of the junction unmatched. The CDR3 reads CASSGTISGGPGHEQYF. For the CDR3, the DNA is TGTGCCAGCTCAGGTACTATTAGCGGGGGCCCAGGCCACGAGCAGTACTTC.